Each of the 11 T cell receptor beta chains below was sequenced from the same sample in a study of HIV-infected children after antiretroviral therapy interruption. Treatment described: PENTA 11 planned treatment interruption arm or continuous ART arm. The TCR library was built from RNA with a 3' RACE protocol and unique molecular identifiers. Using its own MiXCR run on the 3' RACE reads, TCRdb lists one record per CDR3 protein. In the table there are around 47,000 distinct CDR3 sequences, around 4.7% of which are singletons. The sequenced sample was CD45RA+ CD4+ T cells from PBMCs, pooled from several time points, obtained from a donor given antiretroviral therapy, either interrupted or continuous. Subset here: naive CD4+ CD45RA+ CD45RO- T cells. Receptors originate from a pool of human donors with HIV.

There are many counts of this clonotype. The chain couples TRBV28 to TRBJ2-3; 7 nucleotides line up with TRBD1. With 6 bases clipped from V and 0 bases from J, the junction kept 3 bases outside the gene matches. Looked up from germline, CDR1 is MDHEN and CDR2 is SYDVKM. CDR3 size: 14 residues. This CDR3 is CASRPGGSTDTQYF. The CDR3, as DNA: TGTGCCAGCAGGCCAGGGGGTAGCACAGATACGCAGTATTTT.

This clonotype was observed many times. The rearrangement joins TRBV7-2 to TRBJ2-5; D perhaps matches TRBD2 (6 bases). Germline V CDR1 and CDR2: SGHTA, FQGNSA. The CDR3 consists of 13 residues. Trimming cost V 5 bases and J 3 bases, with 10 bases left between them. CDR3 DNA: TGTGCCAGCAGCCCGGGACTTAAAGAGACCCAGTACTTC. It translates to CASSPGLKETQYF.

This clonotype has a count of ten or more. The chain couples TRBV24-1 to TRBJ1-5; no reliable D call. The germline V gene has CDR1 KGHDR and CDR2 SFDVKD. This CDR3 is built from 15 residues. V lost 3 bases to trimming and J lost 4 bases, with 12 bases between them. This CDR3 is CATSDGLFENQPQHF. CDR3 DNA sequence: TGTGCCACCAGTGATGGACTCTTCGAAAATCAGCCCCAGCATTTT.

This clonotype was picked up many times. CDR3 bases: TGTGCCAGCAGCCCTCTCGGGAACGAGCAGTACTTC. Protein sequence: CASSPLGNEQYF. The chain is built from TRBV3-1 and TRBJ2-7; tentatively, D is TRBD2 (5 bases). Per germline, CDR1 LGHDT and CDR2 YNNKEL (reference sequence). V was cut by 4 bases and J by 5 bases, with 9 bases left in between. This CDR3 region has 12 residues.

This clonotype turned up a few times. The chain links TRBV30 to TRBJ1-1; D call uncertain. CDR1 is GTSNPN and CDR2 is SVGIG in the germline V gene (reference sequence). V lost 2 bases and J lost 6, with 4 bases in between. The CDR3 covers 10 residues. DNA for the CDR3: TGTGCCTGGAGTTCCTCTGAAGCTTTCTTT. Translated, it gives CAWSSSEAFF.

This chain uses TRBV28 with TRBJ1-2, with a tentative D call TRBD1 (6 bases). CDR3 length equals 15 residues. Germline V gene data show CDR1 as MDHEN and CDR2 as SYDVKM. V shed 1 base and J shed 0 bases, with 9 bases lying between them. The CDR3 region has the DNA TGTGCCAGCAGTTTATCGGACAGAGCTAACTATGGCTACACCTTC. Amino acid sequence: CASSLSDRANYGYTF.

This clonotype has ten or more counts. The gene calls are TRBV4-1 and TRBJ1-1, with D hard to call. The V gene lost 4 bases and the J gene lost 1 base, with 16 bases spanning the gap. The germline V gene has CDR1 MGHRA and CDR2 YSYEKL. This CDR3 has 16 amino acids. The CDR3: CASSPRAILTNTEAFF. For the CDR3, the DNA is TGCGCCAGCAGCCCTAGGGCGATACTCACGAACACTGAAGCTTTCTTT.

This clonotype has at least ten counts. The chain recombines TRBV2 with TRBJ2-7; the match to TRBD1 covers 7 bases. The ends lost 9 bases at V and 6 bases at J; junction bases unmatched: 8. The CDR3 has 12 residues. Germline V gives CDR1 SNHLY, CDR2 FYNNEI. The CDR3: CASSTGLGEQYF. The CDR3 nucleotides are TGTGCCAGTTCGACAGGGCTCGGCGAGCAGTACTTC. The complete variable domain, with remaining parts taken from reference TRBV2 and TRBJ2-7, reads EPEVTQTPSHQVTQMGQEVILRCVPISNHLYFYWYRQILGQKVEFLVSFYNNEISEKSEIFDDQFSVERPDGSNFTLKIRSTKLEDSAMYFCASSTGLGEQYFGPGTRLTVT.

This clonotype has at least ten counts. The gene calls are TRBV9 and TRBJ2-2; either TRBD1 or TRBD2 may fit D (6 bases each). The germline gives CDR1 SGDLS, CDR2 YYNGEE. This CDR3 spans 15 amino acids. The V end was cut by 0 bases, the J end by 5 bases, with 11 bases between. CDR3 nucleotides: TGTGCCAGCAGCGTAGCGGGGGCTTCTACCGGGGAGCTGTTTTTT. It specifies CASSVAGASTGELFF.

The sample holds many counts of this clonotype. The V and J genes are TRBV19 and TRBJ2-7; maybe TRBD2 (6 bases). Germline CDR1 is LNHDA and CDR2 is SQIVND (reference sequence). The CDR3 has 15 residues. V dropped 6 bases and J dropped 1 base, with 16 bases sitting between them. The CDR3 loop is CASRPGRGASYEQYF. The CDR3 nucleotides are TGTGCCAGTAGACCGGGGCGGGGCGCTTCCTACGAGCAGTACTTC.

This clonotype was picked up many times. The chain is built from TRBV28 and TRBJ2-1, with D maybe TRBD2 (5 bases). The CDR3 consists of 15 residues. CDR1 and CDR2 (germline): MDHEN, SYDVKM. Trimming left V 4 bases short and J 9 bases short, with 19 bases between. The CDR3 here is CASSSDPGESGEQFF. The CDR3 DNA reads TGTGCCAGCAGTTCGGACCCTGGCGAGAGCGGTGAGCAGTTCTTC.